A selection of T cell receptor beta chains follows, all from one sample in a study of T cell repertoires in ileal Crohn's disease. Here immunoSEQ multiplex PCR was the method, and the copy in TCRdb shows in-frame clones only, minus some. The data hold about 2,100 clones, with 74% observed a single time. Specimen: CD8+ T cells from ileum. These receptors were collected from an adult with Crohn's disease. Some clones in this sample may be carry-over from other donors' samples. The conserved cysteine and the conserved F or W are not part of the CDR3 here. D genes are given only for firm matches. Expanded clones are given a class, and other clones once, few, many or no size at all.

cdr3_aa clone_size j_call d_call v_call
ASTSNANEQF few TRBJ2-1 - TRBV6-6
ASSLRGYIETQY - TRBJ2-5 TRBD2 TRBV27
ASRTWGSYEQY - TRBJ2-7 - TRBV7-9
ASSILRRTSGSQNEQF - TRBJ2-1 TRBD2 TRBV19
ATRGQGDEQY - TRBJ2-7 TRBD1 TRBV2
ASSSPFDSGTEAF - TRBJ1-1 - TRBV27
ASSLAGFQESQY once TRBJ2-5 - TRBV7-9
SVNGLAGSETQY - TRBJ2-5 TRBD2 TRBV29-1
SVGEFGVVEYGYT - TRBJ1-2 - TRBV29-1
AWSDPGQFYEQY - TRBJ2-7 TRBD1 TRBV30
ASSPTGGPVPKQF - TRBJ2-1 TRBD1 TRBV28
ASTPTAQQKYEQY - TRBJ2-7 - TRBV27
ANTTLRGLELNIYEQY - TRBJ2-7 - TRBV25-1
ASSERGTSYQPQH medium-sized TRBJ1-5 - TRBV6-1
ASSQDRTGEGEKLF - TRBJ1-4 TRBD1 TRBV7-6